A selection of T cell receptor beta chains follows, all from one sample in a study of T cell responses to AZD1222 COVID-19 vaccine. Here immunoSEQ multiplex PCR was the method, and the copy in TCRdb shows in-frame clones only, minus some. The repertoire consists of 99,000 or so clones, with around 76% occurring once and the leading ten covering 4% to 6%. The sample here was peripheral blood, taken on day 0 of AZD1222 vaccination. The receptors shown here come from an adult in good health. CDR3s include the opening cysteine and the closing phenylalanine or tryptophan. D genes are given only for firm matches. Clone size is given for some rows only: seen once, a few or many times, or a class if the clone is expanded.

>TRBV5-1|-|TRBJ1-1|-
TGCGCCAGCAGCTTGCTCCCTTCGGACACTGAAGCTTTCTTT
CASSLLPSDTEAFF
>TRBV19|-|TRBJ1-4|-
TGTGCCAGTAGTAGTGGGCACGGGAGAGAAAAACTGTTTTTT
CASSSGHGREKLFF
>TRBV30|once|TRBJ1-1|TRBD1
TGTGCCTGGGGACAGGGGAGGACTGAAGCTTTCTTT
CAWGQGRTEAFF
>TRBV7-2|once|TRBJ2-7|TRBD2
TGTGCCAGCAGCTTCACCGGGACTAGCGGGGCCCACGAGCAGTACTTC
CASSFTGTSGAHEQYF
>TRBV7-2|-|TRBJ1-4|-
TGTGCCAGCAGCTTACGGGGGTCAACTAATGAAAAACTGTTTTTT
CASSLRGSTNEKLFF
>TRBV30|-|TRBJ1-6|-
TGTGCTTTGGACCGAAACCGGGACTTAGCCCCCCTCCACTTT
CALDRNRDLAPLHF
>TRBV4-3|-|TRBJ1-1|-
TGCGCCAGCAGCCGCCAAGACAGAGTGAACACTGAAGCTTTCTTT
CASSRQDRVNTEAFF
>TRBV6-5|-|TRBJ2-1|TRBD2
TGTGCCAGCAGTCTAAGACTAGCGGGGTACAATGAGCAGTTCTTC
CASSLRLAGYNEQFF
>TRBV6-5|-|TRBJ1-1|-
TGTGCCAGCAGAGCCTACAAGGCCGATGGGGCTTTCTTT
CASRAYKADGAFF
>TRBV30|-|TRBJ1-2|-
TGTGCCTGGGGACGACAGGTGGGCGGCTACACCTTC
CAWGRQVGGYTF
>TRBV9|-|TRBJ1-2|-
TGTGCCAGCAGCGCGGACGGTGGGGACTATGGCTACACCTTC
CASSADGGDYGYTF
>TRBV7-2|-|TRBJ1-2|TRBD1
TGTGCCAGCAGCTTCACACCGGGACAGTCGTTTAGTGGCTACACCTTC
CASSFTPGQSFSGYTF
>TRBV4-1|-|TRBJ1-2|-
TGCGCCAGCAGCCAAGACCTCTGGGGAGGTGGCTACACCTTC
CASSQDLWGGGYTF
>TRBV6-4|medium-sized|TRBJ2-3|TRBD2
TGTGCCAGCAGTGACTCTAGCGGGGGGGCAGATACGCAGTATTTT
CASSDSSGGADTQYF
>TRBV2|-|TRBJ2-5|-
TGTGCCAGCAGAGTGGTGGGGCAAGAGACCCAGTACTTC
CASRVVGQETQYF
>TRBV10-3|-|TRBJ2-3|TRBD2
TGTGCCATCAGTGAGGGGGCGGGGGGGCCGGGTACGCAGTATTTT
CAISEGAGGPGTQYF
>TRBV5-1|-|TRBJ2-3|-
TGCGCCAGCAGCTTGGAGGCAACAGCAGGTGGGGATACGCAGTATTTT
CASSLEATAGGDTQYF
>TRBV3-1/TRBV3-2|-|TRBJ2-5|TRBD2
TGTGCCAGCAGCCTAGCGGGGGGCCAGGGGGAGACCCAGTACTTC
CASSLAGGQGETQYF
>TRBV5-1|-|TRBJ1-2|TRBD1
TGCGCCAGCAGCCGGCTGGGGACAGGGAGGGAGGGATTCTATGGCTACACCTTC
CASSRLGTGREGFYGYTF
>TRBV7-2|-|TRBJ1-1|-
TGTGCCAGCAGCTTAGATGGGGTCACTGAAGCTTTCTTT
CASSLDGVTEAFF
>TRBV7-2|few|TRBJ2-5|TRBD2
TGTGCCAGCAGCTTAGCGGCGGGGGGGCGATCCCAGTACTTC
CASSLAAGGRSQYF
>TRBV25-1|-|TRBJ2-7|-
TGTGCCAGCAGTGAATATAAGGACAACTCGGGTGAGCAGTACTTC
CASSEYKDNSGEQYF
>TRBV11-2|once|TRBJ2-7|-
TGTGCCAGCAGCTTAGAAGGCCAAGTCCCCTACGAGCAGTACTTC
CASSLEGQVPYEQYF
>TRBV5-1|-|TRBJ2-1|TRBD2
TGCGCCAGCAGTCCATCCTCTAGCGGGGGTTCCTACAATGAGCAGTTCTTC
CASSPSSSGGSYNEQFF
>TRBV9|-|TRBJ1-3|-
TGTGCCAGCAGCGCTGGCGAGGGAAACACCATATATTTT
CASSAGEGNTIYF
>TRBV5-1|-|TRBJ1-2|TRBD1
TGCGCCAGCAGCTCAACCCGGACAGGGAGCGCTAACTATGGCTACACCTTC
CASSSTRTGSANYGYTF
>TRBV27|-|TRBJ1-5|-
TGTGCCAGCAGCCCACCGGGGGTATTCAATCAGCCCCAGCATTTT
CASSPPGVFNQPQHF
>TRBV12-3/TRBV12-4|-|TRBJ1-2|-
TGTGCCAGCAGTTTGGGCCAACGGGGCTACACCTTC
CASSLGQRGYTF
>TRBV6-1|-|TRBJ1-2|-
TGTGCCAGCAGGTCAGGTATATATGGCTACACCTTC
CASRSGIYGYTF
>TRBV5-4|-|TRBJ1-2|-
TGTGCCAGCAGCTCCCAGGGCGGGGGAGAGGGCTACACCTTC
CASSSQGGGEGYTF
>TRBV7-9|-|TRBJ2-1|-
TGTGCCAGCAGCAGCGCGGGACAATACTACAATGAGCAGTTCTTC
CASSSAGQYYNEQFF
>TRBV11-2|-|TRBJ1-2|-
TGTGCCAGCAGCCAACTAAGAGGGGGGCAGGGAGGCTACACCTTC
CASSQLRGGQGGYTF
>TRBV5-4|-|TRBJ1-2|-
TGTGCCAGCAGCTTGGTGGAGGAATGGAACTATGGCTACACCTTC
CASSLVEEWNYGYTF
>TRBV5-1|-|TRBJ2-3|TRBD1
TGCGCCAGCAGCTTTACAGGGGGCTTGATGACAGATACGCAGTATTTT
CASSFTGGLMTDTQYF
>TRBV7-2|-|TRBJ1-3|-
TGTGCCAGCAGCTTAGGGACGCTCGGAAACACCATATATTTT
CASSLGTLGNTIYF
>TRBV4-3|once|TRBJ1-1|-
TGCGCCAGCAGCCAAGATCACGCCGTTATGAACACTGAAGCTTTCTTT
CASSQDHAVMNTEAFF
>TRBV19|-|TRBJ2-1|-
TGTGCCAGTAGTATTGTACTAGCTAGGTACAATGAGCAGTTCTTC
CASSIVLARYNEQFF
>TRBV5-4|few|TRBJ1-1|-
TGTGCCAGCAGCTTGGCCATAGCGAACACTGAAGCTTTCTTT
CASSLAIANTEAFF
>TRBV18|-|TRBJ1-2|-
TGTGCCAGCTCATCAACCCTGGGCAGGGGTAGTGGCTACACCTTC
CASSSTLGRGSGYTF
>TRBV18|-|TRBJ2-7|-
TGTGCCAGCTCCGGACCCTTCTACGAGCAGTACTTC
CASSGPFYEQYF
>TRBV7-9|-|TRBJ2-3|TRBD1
TGTGCCAGCAGCTTAGACTACTACGGGGACAGGACAGATACGCAGTATTTT
CASSLDYYGDRTDTQYF
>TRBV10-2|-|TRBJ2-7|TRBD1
TGCGCCAGCAGTGTAGGGGGCTGGGACTACGAGCAGTACTTC
CASSVGGWDYEQYF
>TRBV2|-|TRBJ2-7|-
TGTGCCAGCAGTGTTATCCTATACGAGCAGTACTTC
CASSVILYEQYF
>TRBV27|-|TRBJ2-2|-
TGTGCCAGCAGTTATCAGGGAAACACCGGGGAGCTGTTTTTT
CASSYQGNTGELFF
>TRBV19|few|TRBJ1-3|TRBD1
TGTGCCAGTCCGGTTCGGGGACAGGAGGCAAACACCATATATTTT
CASPVRGQEANTIYF
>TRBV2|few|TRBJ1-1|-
TGTGCCAGTGGAGGGGTACGACACCCGAACACTGAAGCTTTCTTT
CASGGVRHPNTEAFF
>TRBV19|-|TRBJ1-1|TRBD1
TGTGCCAGTAGGGATTACAGGGGAGGGATCACTGAAGCTTTCTTT
CASRDYRGGITEAFF